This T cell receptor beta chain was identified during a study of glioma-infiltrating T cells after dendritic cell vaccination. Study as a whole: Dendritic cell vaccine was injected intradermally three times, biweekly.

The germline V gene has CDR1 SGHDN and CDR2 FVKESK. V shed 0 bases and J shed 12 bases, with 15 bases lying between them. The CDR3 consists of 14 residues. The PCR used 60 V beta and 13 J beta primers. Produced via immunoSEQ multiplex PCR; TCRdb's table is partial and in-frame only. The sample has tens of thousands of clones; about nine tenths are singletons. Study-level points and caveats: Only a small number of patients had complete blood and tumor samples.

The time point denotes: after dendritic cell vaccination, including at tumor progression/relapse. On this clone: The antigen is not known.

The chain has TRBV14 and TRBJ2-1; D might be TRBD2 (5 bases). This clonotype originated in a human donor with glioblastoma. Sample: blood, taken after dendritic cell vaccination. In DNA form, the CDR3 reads TGTGCCAGCAGCCAAGATCTTCTAGCAGAGGGGCAGTTCTTC. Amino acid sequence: CASSQDLLAEGQFF.